One and the same sample provided the 19 T cell receptor beta chains below, sequenced in a study of T cells in Graves' hyperthyroidism and ophthalmopathy. Amplification of TCR beta CDR3 regions was performed using RNA transcripts as template. The TCR CDR3 first-round RT-PCR relied on the HTBI primer set. MiXCR, applied by TCRdb to the multiplex PCR reads, yields one record per CDR3 protein. The data contain under 350,000 distinct CDR3 sequences, roughly 13% of them singletons. Sample: blood. These receptors were obtained from a woman between 35 and 50 years old with Graves' hyperthyroidism.

This clonotype was seen more than once but under ten times. This sequence joins TRBV11-2 and TRBJ2-5, with D unclear. Per germline, CDR1 SGHAT and CDR2 FQNNGV. Trimming pared 2 bases from V and 4 bases from J, leaving 11 bases between. This CDR3 is 14 amino acids long. The CDR3 loop reads CASSLSRRSETQYF. DNA for the CDR3: TGTGCCAGCAGCTTATCCCGGCGGTCAGAGACCCAGTACTTC.

The V call is TRBV29-1, the J call TRBJ2-1, with D uncertain. CDR3 length equals 10 residues. CDR1 is SQVTM, CDR2 ANQGSEA, per germline. Trimming removed 3 bases at V and 5 bases at J, with 2 bases between. The CDR3 DNA is TGCAGCGTTGACCACAATGAGCAGTTCTTC. Translating gives CSVDHNEQFF.

This clonotype was detected ten times or more. The chain joins TRBV11-2 to TRBJ2-7; D is unclear. The germline CDR1 and CDR2 sequences are SGHAT and FQNNGV. The germline V and J ends were trimmed by 7 bases and 0 bases, with 16 bases remaining between them. The CDR3 extends over 15 amino acids. The CDR3 DNA follows: TGTGCCAGCAACCCTTACCCCAAGAGCTCCTACGAGCAGTACTTC. Translating gives CASNPYPKSSYEQYF.

This chain links TRBV28 with TRBJ1-1; 8 bases line up with TRBD1. The V gene end was trimmed by 5 bases and the J gene end by 6 bases; junction bases not matched to a gene: 5. This CDR3 has 13 residues. The V gene's germline CDR1 is MDHEN and CDR2 SYDVKM. CDR3 sequence reads: CASSTGGQAEAFF. CDR3 coding DNA: TGTGCCAGCAGTACAGGGGGGCAGGCTGAAGCTTTCTTT.

V gene TRBV6-1 combines with J gene TRBJ2-2; TRBD2 matches 9 bases. Germline V gene lookup returns CDR1 MNHNS and CDR2 SASEGT. The CDR3 runs to 12 residues. CDR3 coding DNA: TGTAGTAGCGGGAGGAACACCGGGGAGCTGTTTTTT. Encoded protein: CSSGRNTGELFF.

The chain joins TRBV2 to TRBJ1-5, with 11 bases fitting TRBD1. This CDR3 region has 15 residues. CDR1 is SNHLY, CDR2 FYNNEI, per germline. V lost 5 bases, J lost 2 bases, and 2 bases stayed unmatched. The CDR3 DNA reads TGTGCCAGCAGTCCGGGACAGGGGGGCAATCAGCCCCAGCATTTT. Translating gives CASSPGQGGNQPQHF. Variable domain in full (rest from reference TRBV2 and TRBJ1-5): EPEVTQTPSHQVTQMGQEVILRCVPISNHLYFYWYRQILGQKVEFLVSFYNNEISEKSEIFDDQFSVERPDGSNFTLKIRSTKLEDSAMYFCASSPGQGGNQPQHFGDGTRLSIL.

There are many counts of this clonotype. The chain has TRBV20-1 and TRBJ1-1; a possible D gene is TRBD1 (6 bases). CDR3 length: 13 residues. CDR1 is DFQATT, CDR2 SNEGSKA, per germline (reference sequence). Trimming shortened V by 1 base and J by 5 bases, and 11 bases separated the two germline ends. As DNA, the CDR3 is TGCAGTGCTAGAGGCAGGGGATTGACTGAAGCTTTCTTT. Translation: CSARGRGLTEAFF.

This clonotype was seen at least ten times. The chain carries TRBV19 and TRBJ2-2, with D hard to call. The CDR3 sequence is 15 residues long. In germline, CDR1 is LNHDA, CDR2 SQIVND (reference sequence). V was shortened by 3 bases and J by 0 bases, with 8 bases between the two germline ends. The CDR3 DNA sequence: TGTGCCAGTAGTATTGACTCACCGAACACCGGGGAGCTGTTTTTT. Its translation: CASSIDSPNTGELFF. Full variable domain (outside the CDR3, taken from reference TRBV19 and TRBJ2-2): DGGITQSPKYLFRKEGQNVTLSCEQNLNHDAMYWYRQDPGQGLRLIYYSQIVNDFQKGDIAEGYSVSREKKESFPLTVTSAQKNPTAFYLCASSIDSPNTGELFFGEGSRLTVL.

This clonotype was observed at least ten times. This chain joins TRBV3-1 and TRBJ2-5, with TRBD1 matching 7 bases. The CDR3 is 13 amino acids. With V trimmed by 8 bases and J by 4 bases, 7 bases remained unmatched. Germline loops: CDR1 LGHDT, CDR2 YNNKEL (reference sequence). The chain's CDR3 is CASRRQGLETQYF. The CDR3 DNA reads TGTGCCAGCCGGCGACAGGGTTTAGAGACCCAGTACTTC.

This clonotype appeared many times. The rearrangement links TRBV14 to TRBJ2-3; no firm D call. V lost 4 bases and J 0 bases, leaving 8 bases between the germline ends. The CDR3 covers 14 residues. Looked up from germline, CDR1 is SGHDN and CDR2 is FVKESK. Here the CDR3 reads CASSRLDSTDTQYF. DNA of the CDR3: TGTGCCAGCAGCCGGTTGGACAGCACAGATACGCAGTATTTT.

With respect to this clonotype: A much larger clone is a single base away; this may be a read error. The gene calls are TRBV6-5 and TRBJ2-3; unclear D gene. V gave up 2 bases and J gave up 1 base, with 13 bases separating them. This CDR3 has 16 residues. Looked up from germline, CDR1 is MNHEY and CDR2 is SVGAGI. CDR3 DNA: TGTGCCAGCAGTTACGTTGGCGAGAGTGGCACAGATACGCAGTATTTT. Amino acids: CASSYVGESGTDTQYF.

Concerning this clonotype: The junction departs from the called germline gene at one end, perhaps through a read error. V and J are TRBV2 and TRBJ1-6, with D possibly TRBD1 on 6 matching bases. The CDR3 sequence is 14 residues long. Germline lookup yields CDR1 SNHLY and CDR2 FYNNEI. CDR3 loop: CASSEGPRGSPPHF. DNA of the CDR3: TGTGCCAGCAGTGAAGGACCCAGGGGTTCACCCCCCCACTTT. The full variable domain, in which reference TRBV2 and TRBJ1-6 provide the parts outside the CDR3, is EPEVTQTPSHQVTQMGQEVILRCVPISNHLYFYWYRQILGQKVEFLVSFYNNEISEKSEIFDDQFSVERPDGSNFTLKIRSTKLEDSAMYFCASSEGPRGSPPHFGNGTRLTVT.

This clonotype was detected ten times or more. The chain is built from TRBV20-1 and TRBJ1-1, with D unclear. The CDR3 totals 16 residues. The ends were cut back, 2 bases at V and 2 bases at J, with 18 bases in the middle. Germline V gene data show CDR1 as DFQATT and CDR2 as SNEGSKA (reference sequence). CDR3 protein: CSARPVVETGNTEAFF. The CDR3 DNA reads as TGCAGTGCTAGACCGGTCGTGGAGACGGGCAACACTGAAGCTTTCTTT.

The sample holds many counts of this clonotype. The chain links TRBV12-3 or TRBV12-4 to TRBJ1-2, with TRBD1 matching 9 bases. Germline trimming cut 5 bases from V and 0 bases from J; bases unmatched to any gene: 10. This CDR3 region has 17 residues. CDR3 amino acids: CASSPGQGISPNYGYTF. CDR3 coding DNA: TGTGCCAGCAGTCCCGGACAGGGGATTTCGCCTAACTATGGCTACACCTTC.

The chain is built from TRBV4-1 and TRBJ1-2; tentatively, D is TRBD1 (6 bases). From germline, CDR1 is MGHRA and CDR2 YSYEKL. The V end was cut by 0 bases, the J end by 4 bases, with 12 bases between. CDR3 length: 15 amino acids. CDR3 sequence (DNA): TGCGCCAGCAGCCAAGAACAGGGCCGAGTCTATGGCTACACCTTC. Translated, it gives CASSQEQGRVYGYTF.

This clonotype was counted ten times or more. The rearrangement joins TRBV3-1 to TRBJ1-2, with D maybe TRBD1 (6 bases). Germline CDR1 and CDR2: LGHDT and YNNKEL (reference sequence). V gave up 6 bases and J gave up 3 bases, with 20 bases separating them. CDR3 length: 16 amino acids. The CDR3 loop reads CASSRGDTTYYYGYTF. CDR3 bases: TGTGCCAGCAGTCGGGGGGACACAACTTACTACTATGGCTACACCTTC.

There are many counts of this clonotype. The chain has TRBV6-5 and TRBJ1-1; TRBD1 agrees at 8 bases. CDR1 MNHEY and CDR2 SVGAGI come from the germline V gene. The CDR3 contains 14 residues. The V segment lost 2 bases and the J segment 5 bases; nucleotides outside the gene matches: 4. The CDR3 nucleotides are TGTGCCAGCAGTTACCGGGACAGGTGGACTGAAGCTTTCTTT. It codes for CASSYRDRWTEAFF.

This clonotype occurred many times. The CDR3 DNA reads as TGTGCCAGCAGCCGGACTAGCGGGAGGTTTGAGACCCAGTACTTC. Residues: CASSRTSGRFETQYF. The chain combines TRBV7-9 with TRBJ2-5, with TRBD2 matching 14 bases. Germline CDR1 and CDR2: SEHNR and FQNEAQ (reference sequence). The CDR3 length is 15 residues. The J segment lost 5 bases and the V segment lost 5 bases, leaving 4 bases of the junction unmatched.

This clonotype was counted at least ten times. As DNA, the CDR3 is TGTGCCAGCAGCCCAGGGTGGAGAAAACTAGAGACCCAGTACTTC. Translation: CASSPGWRKLETQYF. This chain joins TRBV2 and TRBJ2-5; perhaps TRBD1 as D (5 bases). V was pared by 6 bases and J by 4 bases, with 18 bases between. The CDR3 is 15 residues long. The germline V gene encodes CDR1 SNHLY and CDR2 FYNNEI.